The entry that follows covers one T cell receptor (beta chain) sequence. The junction had 11 bases not matched to a gene; V was cut back by 6 bases and J by 4 bases. CDR1 MNHNS and CDR2 SASEGT come from the germline V gene. The CDR3 loop spans 16 amino acids. These data originate in a study of blood T cells in healthy people across ages. Healthy Russian Caucasian donors spanned ages about 6 to 100 years. A J-beta primer mix and a sample-barcoded 5' primer were used in a second PCR of about 7 to 12 cycles. TCRdb fed the 5' RACE reads into MiXCR, producing one record per CDR3 protein. The sample shows roughly 800,000 distinct CDR3 sequences, 55% to 75% of them seen only once.

V usage is TRBV6-1 and J usage is TRBJ2-1; 8 nucleotides match TRBD2. The sample was blood. The receptor was derived from a man aged 30 to 45 in good health. CDR3 sequence (DNA): TGTGCCAGCAGCGACCCCACTAGCGGATCTTACAATGAGCAGTTCTTC. Protein sequence: CASSDPTSGSYNEQFF.